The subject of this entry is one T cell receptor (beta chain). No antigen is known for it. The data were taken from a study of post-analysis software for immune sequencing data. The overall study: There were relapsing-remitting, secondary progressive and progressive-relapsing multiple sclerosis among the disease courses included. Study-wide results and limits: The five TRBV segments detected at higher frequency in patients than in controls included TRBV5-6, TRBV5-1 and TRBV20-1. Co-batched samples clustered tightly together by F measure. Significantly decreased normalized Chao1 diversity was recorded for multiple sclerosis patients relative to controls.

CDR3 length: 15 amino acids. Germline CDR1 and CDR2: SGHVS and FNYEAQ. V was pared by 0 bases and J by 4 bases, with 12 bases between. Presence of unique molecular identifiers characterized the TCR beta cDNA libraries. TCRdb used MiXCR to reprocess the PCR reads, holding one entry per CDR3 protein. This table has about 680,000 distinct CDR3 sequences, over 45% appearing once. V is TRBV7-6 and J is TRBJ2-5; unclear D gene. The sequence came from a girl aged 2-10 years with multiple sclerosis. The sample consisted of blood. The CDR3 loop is CASSLASYVGETQYF. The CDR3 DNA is TGTGCCAGCAGCTTAGCCTCGTACGTCGGAGAGACCCAGTACTTC.